The clone carrying this T cell receptor (beta chain) has a single count. This entry is derived from a study of blood T cell repertoires in COVID-19. Clones were read by immunoSEQ multiplex PCR, and TCRdb kept only the in-frame ones, dropping some. Of about 340,000 clones in the sample, about 88% were seen once. Germline V CDR1 and CDR2: SEHNR, FQNEAQ (reference sequence). With 3 bases clipped from V and 2 bases from J, the junction kept 9 bases outside the gene matches. The CDR3 is 16 amino acids. The TCR originated in a woman between 65 and 79 years old with COVID-19, enrolled during active disease. The chain recombines TRBV7-9 with TRBJ2-7, with TRBD1 matching over 8 bases. The sequencing input was peripheral blood. CDR3 region: CASSFAPGGRTYEQYF. CDR3 sequence (DNA): TGTGCCAGCAGCTTCGCCCCAGGGGGCCGCACCTACGAGCAGTACTTC.